The clone carrying this T cell receptor beta chain occurred a few times. Its antigen is not known. The study, taken as a whole, reports: In terms of TCR gene usage, tumor memory CD4+ T cells clustered together with blood and lymph node memory CD4+ cells, as well as with lymph node naive CD4+ cells.

The CDR3 extends over 13 amino acids. The V gene's germline CDR1 is SGDLS and CDR2 YYNGEE. The V end lost 0 bases, the J end lost 5 bases, and 8 bases lay between the germline ends. Full-length variable regions came from constant-region reverse primers plus semi-nested Nested Universal Primer A PCR. Via MiXCR, TCRdb re-called the 5' RACE reads, giving one row per CDR3 protein. Altogether approximately 41,000 distinct CDR3 sequences are present, 25% to 35% being singletons, with the ten largest covering roughly 3.5%. The chain uses TRBV9 and TRBJ1-1; tentatively, D is TRBD1 (5 bases). Material: memory CD4+ T cells sorted from a lymph node. Subset denoted: memory CD4+ T cells, CD4+CD45RO+CD25-. This clonotype originated in a female donor with breast cancer. The CDR3 is CASSVGGQTEAFF. As DNA, the CDR3 is TGTGCCAGCAGCGTAGGTGGACAAACTGAAGCTTTCTTT.